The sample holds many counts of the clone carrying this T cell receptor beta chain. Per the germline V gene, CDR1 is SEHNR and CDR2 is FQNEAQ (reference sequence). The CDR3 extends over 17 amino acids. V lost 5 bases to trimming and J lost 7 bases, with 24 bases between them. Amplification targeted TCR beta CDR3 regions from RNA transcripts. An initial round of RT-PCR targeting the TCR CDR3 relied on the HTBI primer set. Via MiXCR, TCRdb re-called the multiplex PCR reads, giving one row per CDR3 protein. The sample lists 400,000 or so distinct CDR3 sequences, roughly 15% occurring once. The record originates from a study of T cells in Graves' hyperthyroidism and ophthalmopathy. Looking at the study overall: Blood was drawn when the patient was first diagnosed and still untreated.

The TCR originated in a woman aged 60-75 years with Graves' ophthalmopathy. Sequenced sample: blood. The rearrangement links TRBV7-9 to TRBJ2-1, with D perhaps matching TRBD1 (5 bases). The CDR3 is CASSPFRGSLGYNEQFF. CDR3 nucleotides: TGTGCCAGCAGCCCTTTTAGGGGTAGCTTGGGTTATAATGAGCAGTTCTTC.